One sample yielded the 4 T cell receptor beta chains listed below, sequenced in a study of blood T cell repertoires in COVID-19. Using immunoSEQ multiplex PCR, the repertoire was profiled, and TCRdb retains in-frame clones only, with some absent. The repertoire consists of about 130,000 clones, with roughly 84% occurring once and the leading ten covering roughly 1.2%. The material sequenced was peripheral blood. Receptors were obtained from an elderly woman with acute or convalescent COVID-19.

The rearrangement joins TRBV12-5 to TRBJ1-3; D gene unclear. V lost 4 bases and J lost 0, with 10 bases in between. Looked up from germline, CDR1 is LGHNT and CDR2 is FRNRAP. The CDR3 has 15 amino acids. CDR3 bases: TGTGCTAGTGGTTGGAAAGGCGGCTCTGGAAACACCATATATTTT. Translating gives CASGWKGGSGNTIYF. Filled out from reference TRBV12-5 and TRBJ1-3, the complete variable domain reads DARVTQTPRHKVTEMGQEVTMRCQPILGHNTVFWYRQTMMQGLELLAYFRNRAPLDDSGMPKDRFSAEMPDATLATLKIQPSEPRDSAVYFCASGWKGGSGNTIYFGEGSWLTVV.

This clone was seen only a few times. The CDR3 protein is CASSVSGESSYEQYF. The CDR3 DNA is TGTGCCAGCAGCGTGAGCGGGGAAAGCTCCTACGAGCAGTACTTC. The genes are TRBV9 and TRBJ2-7; TRBD2 aligns across 7 bases. The CDR3 loop spans 15 amino acids. V was clipped by 2 bases and J by 0 bases; unmatched bases: 5. From germline, CDR1 is SGDLS and CDR2 YYNGEE.

The gene calls are TRBV27 and TRBJ1-6; the D gene is possibly TRBD1 (5 bases). Germline loops: CDR1 MNHEY, CDR2 SMNVEV (reference sequence). The germline V and J ends were trimmed by 5 bases and 7 bases, with 18 bases remaining between them. The CDR3 has 16 amino acids. CDR3 amino acids: CASSQTSNRQNSPLHF. The CDR3 DNA reads as TGTGCCAGCAGTCAGACATCTAATCGACAGAATTCACCCCTCCACTTT.

The chain combines TRBV2 with TRBJ2-1; 8 nucleotides agree with TRBD2. The trim removed 7 bases at V and 4 bases at J, leaving 6 bases unmatched. The CDR3 contains 14 residues. CDR1 and CDR2 (germline): SNHLY, FYNNEI. The CDR3 DNA follows: TGTGCCAGCAACTTACTAGCGGATTACAATGAGCAGTTCTTC. Protein sequence: CASNLLADYNEQFF.